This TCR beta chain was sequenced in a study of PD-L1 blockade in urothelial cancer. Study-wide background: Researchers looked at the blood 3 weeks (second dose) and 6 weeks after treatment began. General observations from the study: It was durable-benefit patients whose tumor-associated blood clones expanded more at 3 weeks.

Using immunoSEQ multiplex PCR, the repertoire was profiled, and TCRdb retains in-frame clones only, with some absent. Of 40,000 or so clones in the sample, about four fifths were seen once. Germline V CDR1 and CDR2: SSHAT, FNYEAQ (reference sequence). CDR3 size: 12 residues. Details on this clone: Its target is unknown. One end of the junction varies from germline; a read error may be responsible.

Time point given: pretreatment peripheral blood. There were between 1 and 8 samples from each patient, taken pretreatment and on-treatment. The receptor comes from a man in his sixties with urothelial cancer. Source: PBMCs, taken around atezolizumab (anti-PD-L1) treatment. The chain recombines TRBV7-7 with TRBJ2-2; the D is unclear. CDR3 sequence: CASSLAGGELFF. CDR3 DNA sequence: TGTGCTAGCAGCTTAGCCGGCGGGGAGCTGTTTTTT.